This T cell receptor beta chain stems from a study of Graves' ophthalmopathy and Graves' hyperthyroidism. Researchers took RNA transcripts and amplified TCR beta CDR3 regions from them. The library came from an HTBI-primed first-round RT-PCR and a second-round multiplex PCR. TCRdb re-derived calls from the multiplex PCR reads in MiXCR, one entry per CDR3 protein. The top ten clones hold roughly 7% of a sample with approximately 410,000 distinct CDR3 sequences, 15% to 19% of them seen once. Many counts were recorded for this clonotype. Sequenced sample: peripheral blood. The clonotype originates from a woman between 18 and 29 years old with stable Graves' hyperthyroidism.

The CDR3 reads CASGTGGSEQYF. The CDR3 bases are TGTGCCAGTGGGACAGGGGGCAGCGAGCAGTACTTC. This chain links TRBV19 with TRBJ2-7, with TRBD1 identical over 12 bases. J gave up 6 bases and V 8 bases, and 2 bases lay outside the gene matches. This CDR3 has 12 residues. Germline assignment: CDR1 LNHDA and CDR2 SQIVND (reference sequence). The whole variable domain, filled in from reference TRBV19 and TRBJ2-7, reads DGGITQSPKYLFRKEGQNVTLSCEQNLNHDAMYWYRQDPGQGLRLIYYSQIVNDFQKGDIAEGYSVSREKKESFPLTVTSAQKNPTAFYLCASGTGGSEQYFGPGTRLTVT.